In its sample, the clone carrying this TCR beta chain was seen once. Its antigen is unidentified. The data are from a study of T cell clonotyping in hematopoietic cell transplantation. Findings of the study overall: Graft donor and pretransplant recipient Inverse Simpson Index values predicted broader posttransplant TCR diversity. Recipient TCR diversity dropped after transplant; expanded clonotypes rose from day 30 to 180.

Time point denoted: recipient sample about 28 days before transplant, after cytoreduction. There are 12 residues in the CDR3. Germline CDR1 and CDR2: LNHDA and SQIVND (reference sequence). V was pared by 7 bases and J by 3 bases, with 7 bases between. Sequenced by immunoSEQ multiplex PCR; TCRdb stores in-frame clones only, minus some. The profile shows about 69,000 clones, 96% of them singletons. The sequence derives from a woman between 50 and 59 years old with acute myeloid leukemia. Some clones in this sample may be carry-over from other donors' samples. The sequences come from peripheral blood mononuclear cells, collected before stem cell transplant. The chain links TRBV19 to TRBJ1-5; D call uncertain. CDR3 DNA sequence: TGTGCCAGTAACAGCTTCAATCAGCCCCAGCATTTT. Translating gives CASNSFNQPQHF. Filled out from reference TRBV19 and TRBJ1-5, the complete variable domain reads DGGITQSPKYLFRKEGQNVTLSCEQNLNHDAMYWYRQDPGQGLRLIYYSQIVNDFQKGDIAEGYSVSREKKESFPLTVTSAQKNPTAFYLCASNSFNQPQHFGDGTRLSIL.